This TCR beta chain is drawn from a study of T cells in Graves' hyperthyroidism and ophthalmopathy. RNA transcripts yielded amplified TCR beta CDR3 regions. During a first-round RT-PCR of the TCR CDR3, the HTBI primer set was used. TCRdb re-analysed the multiplex PCR reads in MiXCR, keeping a single row per CDR3 protein. The data show about 600,000 distinct CDR3 sequences, with 12% to 15% seen just once and 6.5% to 9% held by the top ten. Clinical Activity Scores of at least 3, NOSPECS grades of at least 4 and durations under 3 months characterized ophthalmopathy patients. It was over 9.5 ml of fresh peripheral blood that supplied the PBMCs. In its sample, this clonotype was seen a few times. V shed 2 bases and J shed 3 bases, with 11 bases lying between them. The V gene's germline CDR1 is MNHEY and CDR2 SMNVEV (reference sequence). The CDR3 covers 15 residues.

The sequencing sample was made of blood. The sequence was collected from a woman between 18 and 30 years old with Graves' ophthalmopathy. This chain joins TRBV27 and TRBJ2-1; the D is unclear. CDR3 coding DNA: TGTGCCAGCAGTTTAATCCTTGGGATCTACAATGAGCAGTTCTTC. This codes for CASSLILGIYNEQFF.